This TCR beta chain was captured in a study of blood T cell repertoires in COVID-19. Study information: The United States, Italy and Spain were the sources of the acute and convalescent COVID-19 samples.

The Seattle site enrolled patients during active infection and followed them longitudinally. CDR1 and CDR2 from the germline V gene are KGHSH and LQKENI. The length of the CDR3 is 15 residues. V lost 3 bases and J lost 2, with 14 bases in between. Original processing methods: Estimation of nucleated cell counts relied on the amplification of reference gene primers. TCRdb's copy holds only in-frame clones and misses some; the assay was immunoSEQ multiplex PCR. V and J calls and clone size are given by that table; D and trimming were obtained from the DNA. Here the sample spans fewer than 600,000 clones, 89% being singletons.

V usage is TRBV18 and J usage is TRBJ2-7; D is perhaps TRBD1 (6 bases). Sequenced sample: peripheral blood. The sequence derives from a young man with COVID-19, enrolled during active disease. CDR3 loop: CASSPFLQGTYEQYF. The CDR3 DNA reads TGTGCCAGCTCACCTTTTTTACAGGGCACCTACGAGCAGTACTTC.